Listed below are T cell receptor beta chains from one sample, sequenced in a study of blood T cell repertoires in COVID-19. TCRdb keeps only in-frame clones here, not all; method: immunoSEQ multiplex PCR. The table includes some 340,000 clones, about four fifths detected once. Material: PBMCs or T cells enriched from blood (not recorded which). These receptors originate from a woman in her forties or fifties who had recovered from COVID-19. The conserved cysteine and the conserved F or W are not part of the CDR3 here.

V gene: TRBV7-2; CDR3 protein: ASSLYPGLSGGELF
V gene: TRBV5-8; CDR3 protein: ASSPGVGQGEIQPQH
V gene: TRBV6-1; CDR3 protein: ASSEAGTGGIRAF
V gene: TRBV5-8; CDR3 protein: ASRYQPGWGIQGTEAF
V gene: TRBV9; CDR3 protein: ASSVGVGANTGELF
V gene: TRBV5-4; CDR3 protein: ASSLSSEGPGYT
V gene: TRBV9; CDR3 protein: ASSAGPGQQNEKLF
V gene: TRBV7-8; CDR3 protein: ASSNKTLNTEAF
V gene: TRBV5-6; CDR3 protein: ASATVDRADTEAF
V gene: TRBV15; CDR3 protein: ATTQGLQGVGQPQH
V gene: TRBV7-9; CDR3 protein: ASSLSGTGTRDTQY
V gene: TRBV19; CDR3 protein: ASSTGVGVGYT
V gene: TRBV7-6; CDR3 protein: ASSIAPPSLAKNIQY
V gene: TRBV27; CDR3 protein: ASSLDARWYGYT
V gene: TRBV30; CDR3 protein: AWSDLQGTSGRVTDTQY
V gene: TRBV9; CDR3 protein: ASSVAFGSSGSVGNEQF
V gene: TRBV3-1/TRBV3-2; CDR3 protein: ASSPGGTVNSPLH
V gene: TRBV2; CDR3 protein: ASSESSSLGF
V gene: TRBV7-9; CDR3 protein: ASSLAGTVGTGELF
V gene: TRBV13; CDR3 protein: ASSERQGDNSPLH
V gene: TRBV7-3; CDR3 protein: ASPPDSWAKNIQY
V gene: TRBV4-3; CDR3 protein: ASSPGQGMWTDTQY
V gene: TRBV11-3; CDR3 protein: ASTYQTSTYNEQF
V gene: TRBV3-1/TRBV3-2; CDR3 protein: ASSQLQGKNTEAF
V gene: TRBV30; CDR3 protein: AWSAGGGRAEAF
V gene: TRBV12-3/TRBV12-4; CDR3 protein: ASIFRTGGEQY
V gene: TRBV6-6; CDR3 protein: ASSYSIGGRSETQY
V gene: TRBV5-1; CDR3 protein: ASSTGQPYEQY
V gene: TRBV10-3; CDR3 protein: AISGTANTEAF
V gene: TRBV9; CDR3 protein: ASIPIAIDRGWWKNYGYT
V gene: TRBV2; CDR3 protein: ASSETGTGGLQPQH
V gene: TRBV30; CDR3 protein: ACLAGGKLF
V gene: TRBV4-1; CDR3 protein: ASSQDDRGLFEQY
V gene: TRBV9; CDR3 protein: ASSAGTGLYGYT
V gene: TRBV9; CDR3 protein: ASSHYRDTDSGNTIY
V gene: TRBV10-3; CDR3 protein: AIDGEGSGGTEAF
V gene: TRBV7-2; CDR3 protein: ASSGTGGISPLH
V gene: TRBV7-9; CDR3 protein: ASSSGQGRDGYT
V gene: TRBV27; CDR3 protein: ASSAGGRGYGYT
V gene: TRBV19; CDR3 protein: ASSIILSQETQY
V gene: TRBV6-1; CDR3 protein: ASSEATGGYTEAF
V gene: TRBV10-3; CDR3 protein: AISDGQGANSPLH
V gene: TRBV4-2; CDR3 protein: ASMQDNTIY
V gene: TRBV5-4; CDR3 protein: ASSTTGSTEAF
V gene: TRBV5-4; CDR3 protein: ASGNSQYEKLF
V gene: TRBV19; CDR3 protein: ASRVDSRNTGELF
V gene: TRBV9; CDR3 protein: ASSVLEGTAGNTIY